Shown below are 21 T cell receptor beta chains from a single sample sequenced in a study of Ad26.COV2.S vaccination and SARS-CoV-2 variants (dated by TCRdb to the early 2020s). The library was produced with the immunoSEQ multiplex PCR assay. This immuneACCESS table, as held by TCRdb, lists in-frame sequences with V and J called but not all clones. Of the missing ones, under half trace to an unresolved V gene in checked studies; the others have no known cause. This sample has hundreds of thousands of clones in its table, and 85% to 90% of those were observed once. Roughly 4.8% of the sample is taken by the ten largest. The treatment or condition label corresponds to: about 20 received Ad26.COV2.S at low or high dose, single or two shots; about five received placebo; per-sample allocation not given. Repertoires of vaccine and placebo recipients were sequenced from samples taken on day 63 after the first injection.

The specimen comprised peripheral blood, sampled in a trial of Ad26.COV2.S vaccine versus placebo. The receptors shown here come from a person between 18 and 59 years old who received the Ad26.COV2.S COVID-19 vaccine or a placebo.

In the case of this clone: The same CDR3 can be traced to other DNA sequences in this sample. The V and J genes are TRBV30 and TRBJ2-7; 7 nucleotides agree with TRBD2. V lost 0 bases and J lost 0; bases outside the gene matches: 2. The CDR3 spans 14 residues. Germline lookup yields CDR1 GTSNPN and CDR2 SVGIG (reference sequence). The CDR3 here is CAWSVGGSSYEQYF. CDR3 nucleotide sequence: TGTGCCTGGAGTGTAGGCGGGAGCTCCTACGAGCAGTACTTC.

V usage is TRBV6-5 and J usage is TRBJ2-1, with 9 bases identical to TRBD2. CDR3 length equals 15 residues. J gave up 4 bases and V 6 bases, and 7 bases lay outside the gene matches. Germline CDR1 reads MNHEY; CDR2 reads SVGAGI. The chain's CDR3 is CASRLTSGAYNEQFF. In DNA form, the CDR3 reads TGTGCCAGCAGACTGACTAGCGGCGCTTACAATGAGCAGTTCTTC.

The CDR3 DNA is TGTGCCAGCAGCCAAGGGGGGACAGGCGTTACCTACGAGCAGTACTTC. It yields the protein CASSQGGTGVTYEQYF. V is TRBV4-2 and J is TRBJ2-7; 8 positions match TRBD1. The germline V gene has CDR1 LGHNA and CDR2 YNFKEQ. This CDR3 region has 16 residues. Trimming took 1 base from V and 2 from J; bases not matched to a gene: 7.

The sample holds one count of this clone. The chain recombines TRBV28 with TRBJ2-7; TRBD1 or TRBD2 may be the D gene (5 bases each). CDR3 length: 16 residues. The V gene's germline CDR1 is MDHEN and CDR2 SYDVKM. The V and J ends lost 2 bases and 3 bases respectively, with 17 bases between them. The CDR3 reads CASSLVVGRENYEQYF. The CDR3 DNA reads TGTGCCAGCAGTTTAGTGGTGGGCAGGGAGAACTACGAGCAGTACTTC.

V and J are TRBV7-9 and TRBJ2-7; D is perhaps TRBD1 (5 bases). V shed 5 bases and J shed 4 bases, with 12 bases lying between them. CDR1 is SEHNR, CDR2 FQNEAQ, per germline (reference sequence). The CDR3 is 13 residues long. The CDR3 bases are TGTGCCAGCAGCCTAGACAGAAAATACGAGCAGTACTTC. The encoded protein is CASSLDRKYEQYF. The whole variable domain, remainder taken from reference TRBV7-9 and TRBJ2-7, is DTGVSQNPRHKITKRGQNVTFRCDPISEHNRLYWYRQTLGQGPEFLTYFQNEAQLEKSRLLSDRFSAERPKGSFSTLEIQRTEQGDSAMYLCASSLDRKYEQYFGPGTRLTVT.

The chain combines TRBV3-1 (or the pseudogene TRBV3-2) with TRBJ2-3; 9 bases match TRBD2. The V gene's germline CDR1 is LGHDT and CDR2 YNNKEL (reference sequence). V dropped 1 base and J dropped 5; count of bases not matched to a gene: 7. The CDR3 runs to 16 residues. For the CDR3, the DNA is TGTGCCAGCAGCCAAGGGGTAGCGGGAGTAATAGATACGCAGTATTTT. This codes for CASSQGVAGVIDTQYF.

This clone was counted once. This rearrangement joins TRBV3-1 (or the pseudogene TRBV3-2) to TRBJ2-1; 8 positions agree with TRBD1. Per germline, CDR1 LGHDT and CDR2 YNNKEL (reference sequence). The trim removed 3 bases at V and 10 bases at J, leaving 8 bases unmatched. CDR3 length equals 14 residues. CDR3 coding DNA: TGTGCCAGCAGCCAGGAATGGGGACAGGCAGAGCAGTTCTTC. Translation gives CASSQEWGQAEQFF.

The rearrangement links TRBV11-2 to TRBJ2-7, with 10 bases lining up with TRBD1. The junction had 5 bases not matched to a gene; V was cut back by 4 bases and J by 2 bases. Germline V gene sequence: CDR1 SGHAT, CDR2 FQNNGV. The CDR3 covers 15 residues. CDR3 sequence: CASSYGQGGTYEQYF. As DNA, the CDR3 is TGTGCCAGCAGCTACGGACAGGGGGGCACCTACGAGCAGTACTTC.

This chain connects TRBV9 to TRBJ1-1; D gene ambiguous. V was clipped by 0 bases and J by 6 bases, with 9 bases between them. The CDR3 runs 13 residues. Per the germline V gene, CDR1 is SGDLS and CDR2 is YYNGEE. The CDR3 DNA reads TGTGCCAGCAGCGTAGGTAGCACCCCTGAAGCTTTCTTT. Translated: CASSVGSTPEAFF.

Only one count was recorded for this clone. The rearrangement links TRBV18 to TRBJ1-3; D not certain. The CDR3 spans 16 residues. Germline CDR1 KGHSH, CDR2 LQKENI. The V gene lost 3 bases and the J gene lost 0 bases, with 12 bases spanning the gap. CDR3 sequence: CASSPDGLSSGNTIYF. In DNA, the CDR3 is TGTGCCAGCTCACCCGACGGACTCAGCTCTGGAAACACCATATATTTT. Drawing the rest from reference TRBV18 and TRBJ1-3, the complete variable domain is NAGVMQNPRHLVRRRGQEARLRCSPMKGHSHVYWYRQLPEEGLKFMVYLQKENIIDESGMPKERFSAEFPKEGPSILRIQQVVRGDSAAYFCASSPDGLSSGNTIYFGEGSWLTVV.

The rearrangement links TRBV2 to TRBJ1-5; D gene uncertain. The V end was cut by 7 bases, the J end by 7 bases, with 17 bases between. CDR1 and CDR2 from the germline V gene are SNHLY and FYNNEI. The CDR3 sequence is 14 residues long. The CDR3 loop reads CASTFGEGGQPQHF. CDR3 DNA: TGTGCCAGCACCTTCGGGGAGGGAGGGCAGCCCCAGCATTTT.

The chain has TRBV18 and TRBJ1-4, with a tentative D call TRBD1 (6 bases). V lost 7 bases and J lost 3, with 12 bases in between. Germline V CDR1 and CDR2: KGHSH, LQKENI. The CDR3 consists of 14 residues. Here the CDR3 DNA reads TGTGCCAGCTTCATCGGACAGTCTAATGAAAAACTGTTTTTT. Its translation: CASFIGQSNEKLFF.

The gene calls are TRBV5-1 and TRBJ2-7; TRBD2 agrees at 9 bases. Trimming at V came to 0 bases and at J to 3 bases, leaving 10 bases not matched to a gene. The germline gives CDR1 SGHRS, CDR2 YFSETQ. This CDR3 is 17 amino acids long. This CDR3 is CASSLALAPTSGYEQYF. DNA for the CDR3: TGCGCCAGCAGCTTGGCTTTAGCCCCGACTAGCGGCTACGAGCAGTACTTC.

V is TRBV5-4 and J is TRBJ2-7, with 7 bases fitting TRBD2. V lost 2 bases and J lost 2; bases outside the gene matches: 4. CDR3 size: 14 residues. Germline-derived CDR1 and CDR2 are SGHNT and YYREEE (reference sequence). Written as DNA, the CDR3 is TGTGCCAGCAGCTTCGGCGGGAGAACCTACGAGCAGTACTTC. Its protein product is CASSFGGRTYEQYF.

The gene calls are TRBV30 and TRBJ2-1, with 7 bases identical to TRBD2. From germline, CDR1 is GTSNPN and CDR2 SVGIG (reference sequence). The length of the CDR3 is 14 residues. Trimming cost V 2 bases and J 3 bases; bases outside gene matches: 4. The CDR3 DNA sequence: TGTGCCTGGAGTAGGGGCGGGAGCTACAATGAGCAGTTCTTC. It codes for CAWSRGGSYNEQFF.

This CDR3 is CASSFGPTTYNSPLHF. The CDR3 DNA reads as TGTGCCAGCAGTTTTGGACCGACCACCTATAATTCACCCCTCCACTTT. The chain recombines TRBV28 with TRBJ1-6; D is ambiguous. Trimming shortened V by 3 bases and J by 2 bases, and 11 bases separated the two germline ends. Germline V lookup: CDR1 MDHEN, CDR2 SYDVKM. CDR3 length: 16 residues.

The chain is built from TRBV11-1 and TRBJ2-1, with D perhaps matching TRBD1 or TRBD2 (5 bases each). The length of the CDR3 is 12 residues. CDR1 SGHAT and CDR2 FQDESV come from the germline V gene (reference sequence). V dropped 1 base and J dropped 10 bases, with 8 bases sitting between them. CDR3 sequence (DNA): TGTGCCAGCAGCTTAGTAGGGGACGAGCAGTTCTTC. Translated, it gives CASSLVGDEQFF.

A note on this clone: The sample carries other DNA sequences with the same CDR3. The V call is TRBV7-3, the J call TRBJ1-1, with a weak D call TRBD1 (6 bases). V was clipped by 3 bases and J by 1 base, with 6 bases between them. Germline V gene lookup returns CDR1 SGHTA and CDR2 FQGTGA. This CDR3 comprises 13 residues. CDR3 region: CASSLGQNTEAFF. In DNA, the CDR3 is TGTGCCAGCAGCTTGGGACAGAACACTGAAGCTTTCTTT.

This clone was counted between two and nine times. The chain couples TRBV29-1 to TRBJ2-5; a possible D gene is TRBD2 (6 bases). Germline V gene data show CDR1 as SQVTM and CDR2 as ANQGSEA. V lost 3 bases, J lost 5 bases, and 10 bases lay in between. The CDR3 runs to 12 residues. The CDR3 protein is CSVEEGTETQYF. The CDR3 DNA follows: TGCAGCGTTGAGGAGGGGACGGAGACCCAGTACTTC.

CDR3 sequence reads: CASRLRGQGPGTGELFF. CDR3 DNA sequence: TGTGCCAGCAGACTGAGGGGACAGGGACCAGGCACCGGGGAGCTGTTTTTT. V and J are TRBV2 and TRBJ2-2; 9 bases map to TRBD1. Unmatched junction bases numbered 12, after V lost 6 bases and J lost 4 bases. Germline V gene data show CDR1 as SNHLY and CDR2 as FYNNEI. This CDR3 contains 17 residues.

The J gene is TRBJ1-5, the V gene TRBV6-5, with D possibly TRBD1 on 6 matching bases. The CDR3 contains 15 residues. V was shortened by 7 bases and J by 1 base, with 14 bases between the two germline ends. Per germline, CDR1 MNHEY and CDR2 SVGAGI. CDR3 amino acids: CASTEWGASNQPQHF. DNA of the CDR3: TGTGCCAGCACCGAATGGGGGGCCAGCAATCAGCCCCAGCATTTT.